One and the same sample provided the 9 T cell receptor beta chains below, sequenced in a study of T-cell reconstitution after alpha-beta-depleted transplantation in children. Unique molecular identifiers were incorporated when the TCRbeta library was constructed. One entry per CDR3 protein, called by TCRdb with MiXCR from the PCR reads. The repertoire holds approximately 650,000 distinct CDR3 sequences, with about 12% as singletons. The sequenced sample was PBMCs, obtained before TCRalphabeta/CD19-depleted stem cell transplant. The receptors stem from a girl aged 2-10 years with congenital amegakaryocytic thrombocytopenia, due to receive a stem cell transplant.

The DNA for the CDR3 is TGTGCCAGCCTTTCCCCAGGGGCCAACGTCCTGACTTTC. Protein product: CASLSPGANVLTF. The rearrangement uses TRBV5-5 and TRBJ2-6, with unresolved D. CDR1 and CDR2 (germline): SGHKS, YYEKEE (reference sequence). Trimming took off 7 bases at V and 4 bases at J, with 9 bases between the two ends. The CDR3 consists of 13 residues.

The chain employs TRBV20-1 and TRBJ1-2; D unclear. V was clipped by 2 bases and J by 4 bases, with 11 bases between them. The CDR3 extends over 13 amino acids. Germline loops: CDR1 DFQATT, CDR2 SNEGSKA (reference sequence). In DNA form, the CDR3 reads TGCAGTGCTAGATCTGTGTCAACCTATGGCTACACCTTC. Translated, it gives CSARSVSTYGYTF.

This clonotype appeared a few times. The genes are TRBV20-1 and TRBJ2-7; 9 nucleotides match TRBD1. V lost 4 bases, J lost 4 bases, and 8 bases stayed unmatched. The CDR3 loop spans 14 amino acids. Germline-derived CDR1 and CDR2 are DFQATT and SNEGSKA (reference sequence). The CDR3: CSANTGGASYEQYF. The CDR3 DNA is TGCAGTGCTAACACAGGGGGCGCGAGTTACGAGCAGTACTTC.

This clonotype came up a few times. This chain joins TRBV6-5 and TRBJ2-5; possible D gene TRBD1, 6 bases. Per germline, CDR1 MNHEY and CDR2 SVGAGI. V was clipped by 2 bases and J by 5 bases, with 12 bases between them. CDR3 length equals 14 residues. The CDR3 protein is CASSYDIQGETQYF. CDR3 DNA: TGTGCCAGCAGTTACGATATACAGGGTGAGACCCAGTACTTC.

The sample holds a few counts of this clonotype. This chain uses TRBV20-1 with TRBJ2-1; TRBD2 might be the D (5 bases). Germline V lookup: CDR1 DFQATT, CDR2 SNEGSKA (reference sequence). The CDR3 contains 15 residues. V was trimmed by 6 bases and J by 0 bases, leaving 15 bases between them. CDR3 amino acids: CSAWRVAASYNEQFF. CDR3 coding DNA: TGCAGTGCGTGGCGGGTAGCTGCCTCCTACAATGAGCAGTTCTTC.

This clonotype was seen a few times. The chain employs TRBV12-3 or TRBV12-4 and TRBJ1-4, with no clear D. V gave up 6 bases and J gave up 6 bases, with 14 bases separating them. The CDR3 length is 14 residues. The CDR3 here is CASSNKRVDEKLFF. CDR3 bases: TGTGCCAGCAGCAACAAACGGGTCGATGAAAAACTGTTTTTT.

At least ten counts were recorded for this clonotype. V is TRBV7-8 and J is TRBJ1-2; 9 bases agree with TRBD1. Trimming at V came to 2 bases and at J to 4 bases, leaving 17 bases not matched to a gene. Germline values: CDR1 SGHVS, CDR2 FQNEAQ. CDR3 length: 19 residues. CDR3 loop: CASSLRGPGQGPKFYGYTF. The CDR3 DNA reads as TGTGCCAGCAGCTTACGAGGACCGGGACAGGGACCCAAATTCTATGGCTACACCTTC.

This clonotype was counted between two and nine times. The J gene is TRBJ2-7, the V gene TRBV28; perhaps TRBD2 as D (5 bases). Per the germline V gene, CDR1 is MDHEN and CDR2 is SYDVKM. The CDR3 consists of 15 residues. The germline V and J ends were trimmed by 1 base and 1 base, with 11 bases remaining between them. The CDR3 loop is CASSLLDFSSYEQYF. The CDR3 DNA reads TGTGCCAGCAGTTTATTGGACTTTTCTTCCTACGAGCAGTACTTC. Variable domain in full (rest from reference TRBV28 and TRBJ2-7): DVKVTQSSRYLVKRTGEKVFLECVQDMDHENMFWYRQDPGLGLRLIYFSYDVKMKEKGDIPEGYSVSREKKERFSLILESASTNQTSMYLCASSLLDFSSYEQYFGPGTRLTVT.

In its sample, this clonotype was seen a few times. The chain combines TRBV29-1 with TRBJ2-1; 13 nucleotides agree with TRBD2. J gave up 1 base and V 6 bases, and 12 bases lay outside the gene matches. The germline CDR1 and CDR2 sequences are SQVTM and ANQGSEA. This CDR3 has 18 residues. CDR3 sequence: CSVGTSGKLWESYNEQFF. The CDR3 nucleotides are TGCAGCGTCGGGACTAGCGGGAAACTTTGGGAATCCTACAATGAGCAGTTCTTC.